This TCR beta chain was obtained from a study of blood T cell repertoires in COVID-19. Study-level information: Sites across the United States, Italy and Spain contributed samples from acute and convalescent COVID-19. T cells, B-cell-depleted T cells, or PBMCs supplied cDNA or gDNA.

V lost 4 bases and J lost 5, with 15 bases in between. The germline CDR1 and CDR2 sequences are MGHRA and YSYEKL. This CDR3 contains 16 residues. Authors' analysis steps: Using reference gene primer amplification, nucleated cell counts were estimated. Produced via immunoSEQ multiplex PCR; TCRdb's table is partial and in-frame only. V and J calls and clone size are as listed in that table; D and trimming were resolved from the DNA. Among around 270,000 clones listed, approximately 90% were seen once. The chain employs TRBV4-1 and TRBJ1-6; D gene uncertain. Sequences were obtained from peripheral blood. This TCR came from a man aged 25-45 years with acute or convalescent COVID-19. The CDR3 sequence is CASSRGVAEDNSPLHF. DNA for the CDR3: TGCGCCAGCAGCCGCGGGGTGGCAGAAGATAATTCACCCCTCCACTTT.